This T cell receptor (beta chain) was recorded in a study of blood T cell repertoires in COVID-19. Participant age was roughly 18 to 89 years, and participants resided in roughly 24 US areas. Assay used: immunoSEQ multiplex PCR; TCRdb lists only in-frame clones, some missing. The table shows 310,000 or so clones, with roughly 87% occurring only once. The CDR3 is 14 amino acids. CDR1 and CDR2 from the germline V gene are LGHDT and YNNKEL (reference sequence). The V and J ends lost 2 bases and 5 bases respectively, with 12 bases between them. The sequenced material came from PBMCs or T cells enriched from blood (not recorded which). The clonotype was recovered from a woman aged 35 to 49 who had recovered from COVID-19. The rearrangement links TRBV3-1 (or the pseudogene TRBV3-2) to TRBJ2-5; D is perhaps TRBD2 (5 bases). This chain's CDR3 is CASSQWEKEETQYF. CDR3 DNA: TGTGCCAGCAGCCAATGGGAGAAAGAGGAGACCCAGTACTTC.